This T cell receptor beta chain was documented in a study of T cells after yellow fever vaccination. Background on the study: SMART-Seq v4 Ultra Low Input prepared libraries from low-cell fractions.

This clonotype was observed many times. The antigen is undetermined. Study-wide results and caveats: Reappearing after the booster were most of the clones from primary vaccination (about 96% CD4, approximately 85% CD8). FACS-sorted repertoires could harbor abundant contaminating bulk-population clonotypes.

The 5'RACE template-switching step produced TCR cDNA and added a universal primer site and UMIs. One entry per CDR3 protein results from TCRdb running MiXCR on the 5' RACE reads. This sample has approximately 70,000 distinct CDR3 sequences, with approximately 7% found just once. The V gene end was trimmed by 3 bases and the J gene end by 8 bases; junction bases not matched to a gene: 3. This CDR3 has 15 amino acids. Germline CDR1 KGHSH, CDR2 LQKENI. The TCR comes from a man aged 18 to 29 who received the YFV17D yellow fever vaccine. The chain uses TRBV18 and TRBJ2-1, with TRBD2 identical over 14 bases. The sample was CD8+ T cells sorted from PBMCs, taken approximately 40 days after the first yellow fever vaccination. For the CDR3, the DNA is TGTGCCAGCTCACCGACTAGCGGGGGGGTCTATGAGCAGTTCTTC. Translating it yields CASSPTSGGVYEQFF. Variable domain in full (rest from reference TRBV18 and TRBJ2-1): NAGVMQNPRHLVRRRGQEARLRCSPMKGHSHVYWYRQLPEEGLKFMVYLQKENIIDESGMPKERFSAEFPKEGPSILRIQQVVRGDSAAYFCASSPTSGGVYEQFFGPGTRLTVL.